The 18 T cell receptor beta chains below all came from one sample that was sequenced in a study of T cells in tumors after PD-1 blockade. Produced via immunoSEQ multiplex PCR; TCRdb's table is partial and in-frame only. This table has about 63,000 clones, roughly 70% appearing once. The starting material was PBMCs, obtained after anti-PD-1 treatment. The source is a human donor with basal cell carcinoma.

The chain recombines TRBV6-1 with TRBJ2-7; possible D gene TRBD2, 7 bases. Trimming removed 3 bases at V and 0 bases at J, with 21 bases between. There are 18 residues in the CDR3. Germline CDR1 and CDR2: MNHNS and SASEGT. For the CDR3, the DNA is TGTGCCAGCAGTGACCTATGGGGGGGCAGGGTCGGCTCCTACGAGCAGTACTTC. Translation gives CASSDLWGGRVGSYEQYF.

The CDR3, as DNA: TGCGCCAGCACCCGACAGGGTGGGCGTGAAGAGACCCAGTACTTC. Its translation is CASTRQGGREETQYF. The chain is built from TRBV5-1 and TRBJ2-5; 7 bases match TRBD1. J lost 3 bases, V lost 6 bases, and 11 bases had no gene match. Germline V gene lookup returns CDR1 SGHRS and CDR2 YFSETQ. The CDR3 is 15 amino acids.

The rearrangement links TRBV11-3 to TRBJ2-3; TRBD1 or TRBD2 may be the D gene (5 bases each). From germline, CDR1 is SGHNT and CDR2 YENEEA. V was cut by 3 bases and J by 5 bases, with 12 bases left in between. This CDR3 contains 14 residues. CDR3 sequence: CASSFSGAGDTQYF. Written as DNA, the CDR3 is TGTGCCAGCAGCTTTTCCGGGGCCGGAGATACGCAGTATTTT.

This chain links TRBV3-1 (or the pseudogene TRBV3-2) with TRBJ2-7; D is unclear. Trimming cost V 5 bases and J 3 bases, with 14 bases left between them. The germline V gene encodes CDR1 LGHDT and CDR2 YNNKEL (reference sequence). The CDR3 covers 14 residues. In DNA form, the CDR3 reads TGTGCCAGCAGCATATCCCTACTTCGCTACGAGCAGTACTTC. Residues: CASSISLLRYEQYF.

The rearrangement uses TRBV3-1 (or the pseudogene TRBV3-2) and TRBJ1-2; TRBD1 matches 7 bases. V lost 3 bases and J lost 8; bases outside the gene matches: 12. The CDR3 has 15 residues. The germline gives CDR1 LGHDT, CDR2 YNNKEL (reference sequence). CDR3 coding DNA: TGTGCCAGCAGCCATCAACCTGACAGGGTGGGAGGCTACACCTTC. It codes for CASSHQPDRVGGYTF.

This chain connects TRBV11-3 to TRBJ2-3, with D possibly matching TRBD1 (5 bases). Deletions cut 0 bases from V and 1 base from J, with 8 bases between. The germline V gene has CDR1 SGHNT and CDR2 YENEEA. The CDR3 has 15 amino acids. The CDR3 region has the DNA TGTGCCAGCAGCTTAGAGGGCAGGGGCACAGATACGCAGTATTTT. Protein product: CASSLEGRGTDTQYF. The whole variable domain, remainder taken from reference TRBV11-3 and TRBJ2-3, is EAGVVQSPRYKIIEKKQPVAFWCNPISGHNTLYWYLQNLGQGPELLIRYENEEAVDDSQLPKDRFSAERLKGVDSTLKIQPAELGDSAVYLCASSLEGRGTDTQYFGPGTRLTVL.

This clone turned up a few times. Relative to the germline gene, one junction end is altered; a read error may explain this. The chain couples TRBV6-1 to TRBJ2-2; TRBD2 matches at 8 bases. There are 14 residues in the CDR3. Germline assignment: CDR1 MNHNS and CDR2 SASEGT. The DNA of the CDR3 is TGTGCCAGCAGTCAAGCGGGGGTAACCGGGGAGCTGTTTTTT. Its protein is CASSQAGVTGELFF.

This clone has only one observation. The V and J genes are TRBV6-6 and TRBJ1-2; D might be TRBD1 (6 bases). V lost 2 bases to trimming and J lost 8 bases, with 9 bases between them. The CDR3 contains 12 residues. Germline CDR1 is MNHNY and CDR2 is SVGAGI (reference sequence). CDR3 DNA sequence: TGTGCCAGCAGTTACCCCCAGGGGGGCTACACCTTC. Translation: CASSYPQGGYTF.

The V call is TRBV19, the J call TRBJ1-5; the D gene is possibly TRBD1 (6 bases). CDR1 LNHDA and CDR2 SQIVND come from the germline V gene (reference sequence). The CDR3 contains 16 residues. V was clipped by 2 bases and J by 5 bases, with 16 bases between them. The CDR3 sequence is CASSIPKQGKHQPQHF. The CDR3 DNA sequence: TGTGCCAGTAGTATACCAAAACAGGGTAAGCATCAGCCCCAGCATTTT.

This rearrangement joins TRBV25-1 to TRBJ1-1, with D tentatively TRBD1 (5 bases). The CDR3 is 11 amino acids. V was shortened by 6 bases and J by 8 bases, with 10 bases between the two germline ends. Germline CDR1 MGHDK, CDR2 SYGVNS. CDR3 sequence (DNA): TGTGCCAGCAGGACAGCGTTCGAAGCTTTCTTT. It yields the protein CASRTAFEAFF. Variable domain in full (rest from reference TRBV25-1 and TRBJ1-1): EADIYQTPRYLVIGTGKKITLECSQTMGHDKMYWYQQDPGMELHLIHYSYGVNSTEKGDLSSESTVSRIRTEHFPLTLESARPSHTSQYLCASRTAFEAFFGQGTRLTVV.

The chain couples TRBV30 to TRBJ1-2; D is possibly TRBD1 (6 bases). Trimming took 8 bases from V and 6 from J, leaving 19 bases between them. The length of the CDR3 is 13 residues. CDR1 is GTSNPN and CDR2 is SVGIG in the germline V gene (reference sequence). The CDR3, as DNA: TGTGCCGGGACTACAGGACAGTCGAATGGCTACACCTTC. It specifies CAGTTGQSNGYTF.

This clone occurred a few times. This rearrangement joins TRBV5-1 to TRBJ2-7; 9 bases match TRBD1. CDR1 is SGHRS, CDR2 YFSETQ, per germline. After removal of 1 base from V and 5 bases from J, the junction contained 4 bases not matched to a gene. The CDR3 spans 14 residues. The CDR3 DNA reads as TGCGCCAGCAGCTTGCGGGACAGGGCCCACGAGCAGTACTTC. This encodes CASSLRDRAHEQYF.

This sequence joins TRBV5-6 and TRBJ2-3; TRBD2 might be the D (6 bases). The CDR3 is 15 amino acids. The V gene's germline CDR1 is SGHDT and CDR2 YYEEEE. The V end was cut by 3 bases, the J end by 2 bases, with 13 bases between. The CDR3 coding sequence is TGTGCCAGCAGCTCTCTAGCGCCTCACACAGATACGCAGTATTTT. As protein: CASSSLAPHTDTQYF.

This clone was seen once. V gene TRBV27 combines with J gene TRBJ2-5, with D maybe TRBD2 (6 bases). There are 13 residues in the CDR3. Trimming cost V 1 base and J 4 bases, with 7 bases left between them. CDR1 and CDR2 (germline): MNHEY, SMNVEV (reference sequence). The CDR3 region is CASSLFGGETQYF. As DNA, the CDR3 is TGTGCCAGCAGTTTATTCGGGGGAGAGACCCAGTACTTC.

This chain links TRBV6-5 with TRBJ2-2; D may be TRBD2 (5 bases). This CDR3 region has 12 residues. Trimming left V 7 bases short and J 7 bases short, with 10 bases between. CDR1 and CDR2 (germline): MNHEY, SVGAGI. DNA of the CDR3: TGTGCCAGCAAGAGTGGGAGCGGGGAGCTGTTTTTT. This codes for CASKSGSGELFF.

The V gene is TRBV9, the J gene TRBJ1-4; D possibly corresponds to TRBD1 (6 bases). Looked up from germline, CDR1 is SGDLS and CDR2 is YYNGEE. The CDR3 sequence is 16 residues long. The ends were cut back, 0 bases at V and 7 bases at J, with 16 bases in the middle. The CDR3 DNA reads TGTGCCAGCAGCGTAGGGACCACAGGGATCGTTGAAAAACTGTTTTTT. Its translation: CASSVGTTGIVEKLFF.

The V call is TRBV6-1, the J call TRBJ1-6, with D perhaps matching TRBD1 (5 bases). There are 16 residues in the CDR3. Germline CDR1 reads MNHNS; CDR2 reads SASEGT. V dropped 4 bases and J dropped 0 bases, with 10 bases sitting between them. The CDR3 sequence is CASSAFGGSYNSPLHF. The DNA of the CDR3 is TGTGCCAGCAGTGCTTTCGGGGGCTCCTATAATTCACCCCTCCACTTT.

This clone came up a few times. Compared with germline, one end of the junction differs, possibly owing to a read error. V is TRBV3-1 (or the pseudogene TRBV3-2) and J is TRBJ1-2; 8 bases align to TRBD1. This CDR3 region has 11 residues. CDR1 and CDR2 from the germline V gene are LGHDT and YNNKEL (reference sequence). DNA of the CDR3: TGTGCCAGCAGGTCCCGACAGGGGATAGTCTTC. Protein sequence: CASRSRQGIVF.